This TCR beta chain comes out of a study of cytomegalovirus exposure and HLA in healthy donors. PCR was performed using 60 Vbeta and 13 Jbeta primers. Assay used: immunoSEQ multiplex PCR; TCRdb lists only in-frame clones, some missing. Among 130,000 to 150,000 clones, roughly 80% were seen once, and the ten largest hold roughly 4.7%. This clone was observed a few times. As yet, its antigen is unknown. Study-wide findings and caveats: A missense DCLRE1C variant was associated with V- and J-gene trimming of TCR beta chains in a later analysis, and an independent cohort replicated the association. It was reported in a later analysis that an Asian-associated ancestry cluster showed fewer N-insertions than the approximately 700-donor mean. It was shown in a later analysis that HLA-associated TCR beta chains were more clonally expanded than other, equally common chains.

Source material: PBMCs. This TCR came from a male donor in good health and CMV-seronegative.

The CDR3 is CAISPQGQGTTPLHF. The CDR3 region has the DNA TGTGCCATCAGTCCCCAGGGACAGGGAACAACACCCCTCCACTTT. The V call is TRBV10-3, the J call TRBJ1-6, with 9 positions matching TRBD1. This CDR3 is built from 15 residues. After removal of 5 bases from V and 11 bases from J, the junction contained 10 bases not matched to a gene. CDR1 and CDR2 (germline): ENHRY, SYGVKD.